Shown below are 18 T cell receptor beta chains from a single sample sequenced in a study of identical twins. Via MiXCR, TCRdb re-called the 5' RACE reads, giving one row per CDR3 protein. Among roughly 1,500,000 distinct CDR3 sequences listed, around 33% were seen once. The sample consisted of cord blood. All receptors derive from a newborn girl in good health.

This rearrangement joins TRBV4-1 to TRBJ1-1; D remains unclear. V dropped 5 bases and J dropped 0 bases, with 16 bases sitting between them. The CDR3 spans 16 residues. Per germline, CDR1 MGHRA and CDR2 YSYEKL. CDR3 sequence reads: CASSFHLRGLNTEAFF. CDR3 bases: TGCGCCAGCAGCTTCCACCTCCGGGGTCTGAACACTGAAGCTTTCTTT.

The chain employs TRBV6-1 and TRBJ1-4, with a weak D call TRBD1 (5 bases). The V gene's germline CDR1 is MNHNS and CDR2 SASEGT. The V end lost 4 bases, the J end lost 0 bases, and 9 bases lay between the germline ends. CDR3 length: 15 amino acids. CDR3 sequence reads: CASSVGDTTNEKLFF. DNA of the CDR3: TGTGCCAGCAGTGTGGGGGATACAACTAATGAAAAACTGTTTTTT.

This clonotype was counted only a few times. The chain employs TRBV14 and TRBJ1-1; D unclear. The germline V gene has CDR1 SGHDN and CDR2 FVKESK. V gave up 8 bases and J gave up 2 bases, with 12 bases separating them. The CDR3 loop spans 13 amino acids. The chain's CDR3 is CASARSPNTEAFF. The CDR3 DNA is TGTGCCAGCGCCAGGAGCCCTAACACTGAAGCTTTCTTT.

This clonotype was counted once. One base away lies a much larger clone, so this may be a sequencing read error. The chain couples TRBV6-5 to TRBJ1-2; 11 bases are shared with TRBD1. The germline V gene has CDR1 MNHEY and CDR2 SVGAGI. The junction had 5 bases not matched to a gene; V was cut back by 7 bases and J by 4 bases. The CDR3 is made up of 14 amino acids. CDR3 sequence: CASTPDRGPYGYTF. In DNA form, the CDR3 reads TGTGCCAGCACCCCGGACAGGGGGCCCTATGGCTACACCTTC.

The chain combines TRBV7-2 with TRBJ2-1; 9 bases line up with TRBD2. After removal of 2 bases from V and 9 bases from J, the junction contained 8 bases not matched to a gene. This CDR3 spans 15 amino acids. Germline loops: CDR1 SGHTA, CDR2 FQGNSA. CDR3 in DNA: TGTGCCAGCAGCTTACTCGCGGGAGGGGTAGGTGAGCAGTTCTTC. Encoded protein: CASSLLAGGVGEQFF.

This clonotype was counted only a few times. The junction does not match germline at one end; this may be a read error. This rearrangement joins TRBV5-6 to TRBJ2-1, with 12 nucleotides matching TRBD2. The CDR3 is 18 amino acids. CDR1 is SGHDT and CDR2 is YYEEEE in the germline V gene. For the CDR3, the DNA is TGCGCCAGCAGCTTTGGACTAGCGGGATGGGGGACCTACAATGAGCAGTTCTTC. It translates to CASSFGLAGWGTYNEQFF.

The chain carries TRBV20-1 and TRBJ2-7; D gene unclear. In germline, CDR1 is DFQATT, CDR2 SNEGSKA (reference sequence). V lost 0 bases to trimming and J lost 3 bases, with 9 bases between them. This CDR3 is 13 amino acids long. CDR3 nucleotide sequence: TGCAGTGCTAGAGAGACCGAAAACTACGAGCAGTACTTC. Translation gives CSARETENYEQYF.

This clonotype showed up just a few times. The V call is TRBV13, the J call TRBJ2-3, with unresolved D. Germline V gene sequence: CDR1 PRHDT, CDR2 FYEKMQ (reference sequence). CDR3 length equals 15 residues. The V end was cut by 2 bases, the J end by 3 bases, with 12 bases between. In nucleotides, the CDR3 is TGTGCCAGCAGCTTACGGCGTATACAAACAGATACGCAGTATTTT. Its protein product is CASSLRRIQTDTQYF.

V gene TRBV27 combines with J gene TRBJ2-1; 8 bases match TRBD2. Per germline, CDR1 MNHEY and CDR2 SMNVEV (reference sequence). This CDR3 is 16 amino acids long. With 2 bases clipped from V and 4 bases from J, the junction kept 7 bases outside the gene matches. CDR3 region: CASSLQAGVGYNEQFF. The CDR3, as DNA: TGTGCCAGCAGTTTACAAGCGGGAGTGGGATACAATGAGCAGTTCTTC.

The chain has TRBV2 and TRBJ2-2; weak D call: TRBD1 (6 bases). Germline values: CDR1 SNHLY, CDR2 FYNNEI. V was clipped by 3 bases and J by 5 bases, with 10 bases between them. This CDR3 comprises 14 residues. CDR3 DNA: TGTGCCAGCAGTGAGCAGGGGAGAACCGGGGAGCTGTTTTTT. Amino acids: CASSEQGRTGELFF.

The chain uses TRBV28 and TRBJ2-6; D remains unclear. V lost 5 bases and J lost 0, with 11 bases in between. This CDR3 has 16 residues. CDR1 and CDR2 (germline): MDHEN, SYDVKM. CDR3 in DNA: TGTGCCAGCAGTCCCCTGAAATTCTCTGGGGCCAACGTCCTGACTTTC. It codes for CASSPLKFSGANVLTF. The full variable domain, rest sourced from reference TRBV28 and TRBJ2-6, is DVKVTQSSRYLVKRTGEKVFLECVQDMDHENMFWYRQDPGLGLRLIYFSYDVKMKEKGDIPEGYSVSREKKERFSLILESASTNQTSMYLCASSPLKFSGANVLTFGAGSRLTVL.

There are a few counts of this clonotype. J is TRBJ2-7 and V is TRBV27; tentatively, D is TRBD1 or TRBD2 (6 bases each). V lost 1 base and J lost 3, with 13 bases in between. Germline V gives CDR1 MNHEY, CDR2 SMNVEV (reference sequence). This CDR3 is built from 15 residues. CDR3 nucleotide sequence: TGTGCCAGCAGTTTATGGGCCGGGGGCTACTACGAGCAGTACTTC. It specifies CASSLWAGGYYEQYF.

This clonotype was detected only a few times. The chain joins TRBV6-5 to TRBJ1-2; 9 nucleotides match TRBD1. Germline values: CDR1 MNHEY, CDR2 SVGAGI. Trimming at V came to 6 bases and at J to 0 bases, leaving 2 bases not matched to a gene. The CDR3 runs 14 residues. CDR3 amino acids: CASRNRGPNYGYTF. Here the CDR3 DNA reads TGTGCCAGCAGGAACAGGGGGCCTAACTATGGCTACACCTTC.

This clonotype occurred once. The gene calls are TRBV20-1 and TRBJ1-5, with 8 positions matching TRBD1. V was clipped by 1 base and J by 6 bases; unmatched bases: 8. There are 15 residues in the CDR3. Germline V gene data show CDR1 as DFQATT and CDR2 as SNEGSKA (reference sequence). The CDR3 protein is CSARVISGGGQPQHF. DNA for the CDR3: TGCAGTGCTAGAGTGATTTCAGGGGGCGGTCAGCCCCAGCATTTT.

As DNA, the CDR3 is TGTGCCAGCAGTTTGTTACGACAGGGGATAACGTATCAGCCCCAGCATTTT. Its protein is CASSLLRQGITYQPQHF. This chain uses TRBV28 with TRBJ1-5; 8 nucleotides align to TRBD1. The germline gives CDR1 MDHEN, CDR2 SYDVKM. Unmatched junction bases numbered 12, after V lost 3 bases and J lost 5 bases. The CDR3 has 17 residues.

The CDR3 DNA sequence: TGCAGTGCTATGCCCCAAGAGACCCAGTACTTC. Translated, it gives CSAMPQETQYF. The genes are TRBV20-1 and TRBJ2-5; D not resolved. Deletions cut 4 bases from V and 1 base from J, with 4 bases between. This CDR3 contains 11 residues. CDR1 and CDR2 from the germline V gene are DFQATT and SNEGSKA (reference sequence).

This clonotype was picked up many times. V is TRBV5-1 and J is TRBJ2-1, with 9 bases that match TRBD2. The CDR3 has 15 residues. V lost 2 bases and J lost 4; bases outside the gene matches: 4. Germline CDR1 reads SGHRS; CDR2 reads YFSETQ. CDR3 DNA sequence: TGCGCCAGCAGCTTAACTAGCGGGTTTTACAATGAGCAGTTCTTC. Protein sequence: CASSLTSGFYNEQFF.

This clonotype was observed a few times. CDR3 sequence: CASSPRGQRYGYTF. The CDR3 DNA is TGTGCCAGCAGTCCGCGGGGACAGCGCTATGGCTACACCTTC. The chain links TRBV12-3 or TRBV12-4 to TRBJ1-2; 7 nucleotides match TRBD1. V dropped 5 bases and J dropped 4; count of bases not matched to a gene: 7. The CDR3 spans 14 residues.